The following is a T cell receptor (beta chain) sequence with its context. There is no known antigen for this receptor. Base-call qualities are not available, and no considerably larger clone is one nucleotide away. The data derive from a study of T cells after yellow fever vaccination (dated by TCRdb to between 2017 and 2020). With regard to the full study: Libraries from fractions with low cell numbers were prepared with the SMART-Seq v4 Ultra Low Input RNA kit. Two healthy male donors, one aged 18 to 29 and one aged 30 to 40 years, made up the cohort. Blood was drawn at multiple timepoints before and after primary and secondary immunization, with bulk PBMC replicates and cell subsets isolated. To track T-cell clones before and after primary and booster YFV17D yellow fever vaccination, bulk TCR alpha and beta repertoires were sequenced longitudinally. The paper as a whole reports these results and caveats: A small fraction of clonotypes showed up in both the CD4 and CD8 compartments, probably as a result of convergent recombination. Because the study included only a couple of donors, the extent to which the findings can be generalized is limited. Most clones expanded after primary vaccination (around 96% of CD4 and roughly 90% of CD8) were re-detected after the booster, suggesting that broad memory maintenance occurred. Computational filtering was needed because FACS-sorted repertoires could contain abundant contaminating clonotypes from the bulk population. The secondary T-cell response was weaker than the primary response but faster, peaking on day 5 instead of day 15.

TCR cDNA was synthesized by 5'RACE template switching, through which a universal primer site and unique molecular identifiers were introduced. cDNA synthesis was primed from both the TCR alpha and TCR beta constant segments. Two PCR steps were used to amplify libraries, with sample barcodes and sequencing adapters being added in the second step. Sequencing of libraries was done on Illumina HiSeq 2500 (2x100 bp) or NovaSeq (2x150 bp). Per the original workflow: Demultiplexing of reads and collapsing into UMI consensus sequences were performed with MIGEC, and V(D)J alignment was carried out with MiXCR. Vaccine-responding clonotypes were defined with edgeR using replicate PBMC samples, requiring FDR below 0.01 and a log2 fold change above 5 up to day 15. Bulk clonotypes were assigned CD4 or CD8 identity according to which sequenced CD4 or CD8 repertoire held them at higher abundance. TCRdb reprocessing: public reads trimmed at Q25 with fastp, clones called with MiXCR, in-frame beta chains kept. Identical CDR3 proteins give one entry, which carries the most common genes and DNA. What appears here as the V and J calls and clone size reflects TCRdb's work, not the paper's. The sample table lists about 150,000 distinct CDR3 sequences, about 6% of them with a count of one. The ten largest clonotypes hold just under 3% of the sample.

Interpreted using the paper, the treatment or condition label stands for: live attenuated yellow fever vaccine strain. A standard Ficoll-Paque protocol was used to isolate PBMCs from peripheral blood. Dynabeads CD4 and CD8 positive selection kits were used to isolate CD4 and CD8 T-cell fractions. TriZol was used to extract RNA from bulk PBMCs, CD4 and CD8 fractions, and dextramer-positive and dextramer-negative fractions. The starting material was CD4+ T cells sorted from PBMCs, obtained on the day of the first yellow fever vaccination. The TCR comes from a man younger than 35 who received the YFV17D yellow fever vaccine.

The nucleotide sequence is TGTGCCAGCAGCTTAGGGGAGCGGGGAGGGGAGCAGTTCTTC. Its translation is CASSLGERGGEQFF. The chain uses TRBV7-3 and TRBJ2-1; 7 bases in between match TRBD2. The CDR3, from cysteine to phenylalanine, totals 14 residues. This entry keeps only the CDR3 DNA: 42 bases, framed from base 1. The germline V end is reduced by 2 bases and the J end by 10 bases; junction bases left unmatched: 8. For CDR1 and CDR2, the germline V gene lists SGHTA and FQGTGA.